The next 27 T cell receptor beta chains were all read from a single sample in a study of T cells after yellow fever vaccination. Each CDR3 protein gets one entry after TCRdb re-called the 5' RACE reads with MiXCR. The sample has about 340,000 distinct CDR3 sequences, 8.7% seen once. The sequences come from PBMCs, collected on the day of the first yellow fever vaccination. All receptors derive from a man younger than 35 who received the YFV17D yellow fever vaccine.

This clonotype was seen ten or more times. The V and J genes are TRBV5-1 and TRBJ2-2; 8 bases map to TRBD1. The germline CDR1 and CDR2 sequences are SGHRS and YFSETQ. The CDR3 length is 15 residues. V shed 0 bases and J 3 bases; nucleotides not matched to a gene: 1. CDR3 DNA: TGCGCCAGCAGCTTGGGACAGGGGCACACCGGGGAGCTGTTTTTT. Its protein is CASSLGQGHTGELFF. The full variable domain, in which reference TRBV5-1 and TRBJ2-2 provide the parts outside the CDR3, is KAGVTQTPRYLIKTRGQQVTLSCSPISGHRSVSWYQQTPGQGLQFLFEYFSETQRNKGNFPGRFSGRQFSNSRSEMNVSTLELGDSALYLCASSLGQGHTGELFFGEGSRLTVL.

This chain connects TRBV6-2 or TRBV6-3 to TRBJ1-5; tentatively, D is TRBD1 (5 bases). Trimming pared 7 bases from V and 4 bases from J, leaving 29 bases between. From germline, CDR1 is MNHEY and CDR2 SVGEGT. The CDR3 has 19 amino acids. The CDR3 protein is CASKRSDFGGARPNQPQHF. In DNA form, the CDR3 reads TGTGCCAGCAAAAGGAGCGATTTTGGTGGGGCTAGACCAAATCAGCCCCAGCATTTT.

The rearrangement links TRBV5-1 to TRBJ2-1, with a weak D call TRBD2 (5 bases). This CDR3 contains 13 residues. Germline V gene lookup returns CDR1 SGHRS and CDR2 YFSETQ. V was shortened by 0 bases and J by 10 bases, with 11 bases between the two germline ends. The CDR3 bases are TGCGCCAGCAGCTTGGCGGCGGGCAGGGAGCAGTTCTTC. Encoded protein: CASSLAAGREQFF.

This clonotype was counted between two and nine times. This rearrangement joins TRBV19 to TRBJ2-3, with a possible D match to TRBD1 (7 bases). The CDR3 runs to 15 residues. Trimming cost V 4 bases and J 1 base, with 12 bases left between them. CDR1 is LNHDA and CDR2 is SQIVND in the germline V gene (reference sequence). In DNA, the CDR3 is TGTGCCAGTAGTACCAGGGGGGACGGCACAGATACGCAGTATTTT. Amino acid sequence: CASSTRGDGTDTQYF.

V and J are TRBV7-6 and TRBJ2-1; the D gene is possibly TRBD1 (5 bases). Germline V CDR1 and CDR2: SGHVS, FNYEAQ. The CDR3 runs 15 residues. The V gene lost 5 bases and the J gene lost 0 bases, with 11 bases spanning the gap. The CDR3 spells CASSATVGSYNEQFF. CDR3 DNA sequence: TGTGCCAGCAGCGCGACAGTGGGCTCCTACAATGAGCAGTTCTTC.

This clonotype was seen at least ten times. The chain combines TRBV15 with TRBJ1-6; D unclear. Germline CDR1 LNHNV, CDR2 YYDKDF (reference sequence). The V and J ends lost 0 bases and 9 bases respectively, with 3 bases between them. The CDR3 has 12 amino acids. CDR3 region: CATSRDLSPLHF. CDR3 bases: TGTGCCACCAGCAGAGATCTTTCACCCCTCCACTTT.

This clonotype came up a few times. The CDR3 nucleotides read TGTGCCAGCAGCCCTTATGGGGAGGGACAGGGAGTGGAGCAGTACTTC. Translated: CASSPYGEGQGVEQYF. The chain links TRBV4-2 to TRBJ2-7; 9 nucleotides match TRBD1. Per the germline V gene, CDR1 is LGHNA and CDR2 is YNFKEQ. CDR3 length equals 16 residues. V shed 4 bases and J 7 bases; nucleotides not matched to a gene: 14.

This clonotype was counted between two and nine times. The V gene is TRBV6-2 or TRBV6-3, the J gene TRBJ2-2; TRBD1 aligns across 8 bases. CDR3 length: 15 residues. Germline V gene lookup returns CDR1 MNHEY and CDR2 SVGEGT. Trimming at V came to 6 bases and at J to 0 bases, leaving 3 bases not matched to a gene. The CDR3 reads CASSPQGANTGELFF. The CDR3 DNA follows: TGTGCCAGCAGCCCACAGGGGGCGAACACCGGGGAGCTGTTTTTT.

This clonotype was seen a handful of times. The rearrangement joins TRBV6-1 to TRBJ2-3, with D possibly matching TRBD2 (7 bases). The CDR3 is 15 residues long. The germline V gene has CDR1 MNHNS and CDR2 SASEGT. V was cut by 10 bases and J by 3 bases, with 20 bases left in between. The CDR3 DNA is TGTGCCACCAGAGGGTTCCGGGGGGCAACAGATACGCAGTATTTT. Translation: CATRGFRGATDTQYF.

This rearrangement joins TRBV3-1 to TRBJ1-2; no definite D call. The CDR3 runs to 14 residues. The V end lost 1 base, the J end lost 5 bases, and 11 bases lay between the germline ends. CDR1 is LGHDT, CDR2 YNNKEL, per germline (reference sequence). Here the CDR3 reads CASSQAVGGYGYTF. The CDR3 coding sequence is TGTGCCAGCAGCCAAGCGGTAGGCGGGTATGGCTACACCTTC.

The chain combines TRBV3-1 with TRBJ2-4; D is unclear. Germline V gives CDR1 LGHDT, CDR2 YNNKEL (reference sequence). This CDR3 region has 12 residues. The V and J ends lost 5 bases and 6 bases respectively, with 8 bases between them. CDR3 amino acids: CASSRDGNIQYF. The CDR3 DNA follows: TGTGCCAGCAGCAGGGATGGAAACATTCAGTACTTC. The whole variable domain, filled in from reference TRBV3-1 and TRBJ2-4, reads DTAVSQTPKYLVTQMGNDKSIKCEQNLGHDTMYWYKQDSKKFLKIMFSYNNKELIINETVPNRFSPKSPDKAHLNLHINSLELGDSAVYFCASSRDGNIQYFGAGTRLSVL.

The chain has TRBV7-2 and TRBJ1-3; D uncertain. The CDR3 extends over 14 amino acids. Germline V gene sequence: CDR1 SGHTA, CDR2 FQGNSA. Trimming removed 8 bases from V and 4 bases from J, with 15 bases in between. The CDR3 DNA is TGTGCCAGCGAACTTTGGTCGGGGGGAAACACCATATATTTT. As protein: CASELWSGGNTIYF.

This clonotype came up a few times. The V and J genes are TRBV21-1 and TRBJ2-4; the table's TRBD1 call for D was not verified on the DNA. TRBV21-1 is listed as a pseudogene. This CDR3 spans 17 amino acids. Here the CDR3 DNA reads TGTGCCAGCAGCAAAGTCGAAACAGGGGGCGAAAGGAACATTCAGTACTTC. Amino acids: CASSKVETGGERNIQYF.

This clonotype was found a few times. The chain recombines TRBV4-2 with TRBJ1-2; D is unclear. The CDR3 extends over 14 amino acids. V dropped 0 bases and J dropped 6 bases, with 11 bases sitting between them. The germline gives CDR1 LGHNA, CDR2 YNFKEQ. The DNA for the CDR3 is TGTGCCAGCAGCCAAGATCCGGGGATTAATGGCTACACCTTC. This codes for CASSQDPGINGYTF.

The chain couples TRBV5-6 to TRBJ2-3, with D maybe TRBD2 (6 bases). CDR3 length equals 14 residues. Germline CDR1 and CDR2: SGHDT and YYEEEE. V lost 6 bases to trimming and J lost 1 base, with 12 bases between them. DNA of the CDR3: TGTGCCAGCACCCGGGGGTTCCGCACAGATACGCAGTATTTT. Its translation: CASTRGFRTDTQYF.

This clonotype occurred a few times. The V gene is TRBV4-3, the J gene TRBJ2-5, with D unresolved. CDR3 length: 14 amino acids. Germline values: CDR1 LGHNA, CDR2 YSLEER. Trimming removed 0 bases from V and 3 bases from J, with 8 bases in between. The CDR3 bases are TGCGCCAGCAGCCAAGAGCTCAGGAAAGAGACCCAGTACTTC. Amino acid sequence: CASSQELRKETQYF.

This clonotype occurred a few times. V gene TRBV5-6 combines with J gene TRBJ2-2; D call uncertain. Germline V CDR1 and CDR2: SGHDT, YYEEEE. The CDR3 length is 15 residues. Trimming pared 4 bases from V and 6 bases from J, leaving 16 bases between. Written as DNA, the CDR3 is TGTGCCAGCAGCCCCAAAGGAGTTCGGGCCGGGGAGCTGTTTTTT. It is translated as CASSPKGVRAGELFF.

In its sample, this clonotype was seen a few times. The chain recombines TRBV12-3 or TRBV12-4 with TRBJ1-2, with 7 bases matching TRBD1. The CDR3 is 11 amino acids. V trimming: 7 bases; J trimming: 6 bases; junction bases outside the gene matches: 2. The CDR3 nucleotides read TGTGCCAGCAAAACAGGGGATGGCTACACCTTC. Translation: CASKTGDGYTF.

This clonotype was found a few times. This chain uses TRBV21-1 with TRBJ2-2; the DNA was not compared with TRBD1, the D call given in the table. TRBV21-1 is a pseudogene locus. The CDR3 runs 15 residues. In DNA, the CDR3 is TGTGCCAGCAGCACCTCCGGACAGACCACCGGGGAGCTGTTTTTT. Its translation: CASSTSGQTTGELFF.

The sample holds many counts of this clonotype. The chain is built from TRBV5-1 and TRBJ1-2; D remains ambiguous. V dropped 1 base and J dropped 0 bases, with 4 bases sitting between them. In germline, CDR1 is SGHRS, CDR2 YFSETQ. This CDR3 spans 13 amino acids. The CDR3 DNA reads TGCGCCAGCAGCTTGCCCACTAACTATGGCTACACCTTC. Translation: CASSLPTNYGYTF.

The CDR3 coding sequence is TGTGCCAGCAGCTTAGAAACAGGACGGCGGACTGGGCAGTTCTTC. It specifies CASSLETGRRTGQFF. The V call is TRBV7-2, the J call TRBJ2-1; D tentatively fits TRBD1 or TRBD2 (5 bases each). The CDR3 totals 15 residues. With 1 base removed from V and 12 bases from J, the gap between germline ends came to 19 bases. Looked up from germline, CDR1 is SGHTA and CDR2 is FQGNSA.

The gene calls are TRBV29-1 and TRBJ2-5, with D possibly being TRBD1 (5 bases). CDR1 and CDR2 (germline): SQVTM, ANQGSEA. The CDR3 has 12 residues. Trimming took off 0 bases at V and 3 bases at J, with 5 bases between the two ends. CDR3 bases: TGCAGCGTTGAAGACAGGGAAGAGACCCAGTACTTC. It encodes CSVEDREETQYF.

The chain combines TRBV28 with TRBJ2-7; 7 nucleotides match TRBD1. J gave up 2 bases and V 4 bases, and 11 bases lay outside the gene matches. The CDR3 consists of 16 residues. In germline, CDR1 is MDHEN, CDR2 SYDVKM. As DNA, the CDR3 is TGTGCCAGCAGTTCCCGCCGCGGACAGGTTCCCTACGAGCAGTACGTC. Protein sequence: CASSSRRGQVPYEQYV.

The genes are TRBV5-1 and TRBJ2-5; possibly TRBD2 for D (6 bases). The V and J ends lost 1 base and 5 bases respectively, with 18 bases between them. The CDR3 sequence is 16 residues long. Germline V lookup: CDR1 SGHRS, CDR2 YFSETQ. CDR3 sequence reads: CASSLNVGLARETQYF. CDR3 nucleotides: TGCGCCAGCAGCTTGAACGTGGGGCTAGCGAGGGAGACCCAGTACTTC.

This clonotype was recorded many times. This chain uses TRBV7-2 with TRBJ1-5; D remains ambiguous. V was cut by 5 bases and J by 5 bases, with 10 bases left in between. The length of the CDR3 is 13 residues. In germline, CDR1 is SGHTA, CDR2 FQGNSA. The CDR3 is CASSRSSDQPQHF. The CDR3 bases are TGTGCCAGCAGCCGCAGTTCGGATCAGCCCCAGCATTTT.

A few counts support this clonotype. This chain links TRBV2 with TRBJ2-3, with D hard to call. The germline V gene encodes CDR1 SNHLY and CDR2 FYNNEI. The CDR3 covers 13 residues. Trimming removed 7 bases from V and 5 bases from J, with 13 bases in between. CDR3 loop: CASNWAPQDTQYF. DNA for the CDR3: TGTGCCAGCAACTGGGCACCCCAAGATACGCAGTATTTT. Variable domain in full (rest from reference TRBV2 and TRBJ2-3): EPEVTQTPSHQVTQMGQEVILRCVPISNHLYFYWYRQILGQKVEFLVSFYNNEISEKSEIFDDQFSVERPDGSNFTLKIRSTKLEDSAMYFCASNWAPQDTQYFGPGTRLTVL.

The chain is built from TRBV18 and TRBJ2-5, with D perhaps TRBD1 (5 bases). Germline V gives CDR1 KGHSH, CDR2 LQKENI. The CDR3 covers 14 residues. V was cut by 6 bases and J by 2 bases, with 13 bases left in between. The CDR3 DNA sequence: TGTGCCAGCTCCCCCATGGGGCTACAAGAGACCCAGTACTTC. It specifies CASSPMGLQETQYF. Combining the CDR3 with reference TRBV18 and TRBJ2-5 gives the whole variable domain NAGVMQNPRHLVRRRGQEARLRCSPMKGHSHVYWYRQLPEEGLKFMVYLQKENIIDESGMPKERFSAEFPKEGPSILRIQQVVRGDSAAYFCASSPMGLQETQYFGPGTRLLVL.